This TCR beta chain was recorded in a study of CD8+CD57+ T cells in acquired aplastic anemia. Turning to the study itself: Sorted cells (CD4+ and CD8+) yielded DNA amounts that averaged roughly 3 ug.

TCR beta VDJ combinations and CDR3 sequences were profiled from genomic DNA. TCRdb analysed the reads with MiXCR anew, one entry per CDR3 protein. The repertoire holds around 200,000 distinct CDR3 sequences, with around 60% as singletons. By flow cytometry, patients selected for sequencing had shown an expansion of CD8+CD57+ cells. The CDR3 contains 17 residues. Trimming pared 2 bases from V and 6 bases from J, leaving 20 bases between. The V gene's germline CDR1 is SGHVS and CDR2 FQNEAQ. Material for sequencing was sorted CD4+, CD8+, or CD8+CD57+ T cells (not recorded which) from PBMCs. This TCR came from a human donor with aplastic anemia. The rearrangement uses TRBV7-8 and TRBJ1-5; no clear D gene. CDR3 nucleotides: TGTGCCAGCAGCTTAACGGGAACGGTAGGCACCTCTCAGCCCCAGCATTTT. It specifies CASSLTGTVGTSQPQHF.